Each of the 21 T cell receptor beta chains below was sequenced from the same sample in a study of vaccination and CD4 T cells after COVID-19. The antigens for these receptors are not known. Time point specified: late sampling 161 to 241 days after vaccination in three convalescent patients. Sample treatment: approximately nine-day PBMC culture with coronavirus spike peptide pools or control peptides (ViraFEST assay). Once obtained from cultured CD4+ T cells, the DNA was sequenced using the Oncomine TCR Beta short-read assay. Each CDR3 protein is one row after TCRdb ran MiXCR on the PCR reads. The sample includes around 17,000 distinct CDR3 sequences, around 50% of them seen just once. Sequencing used CD4+ T cells from blood, cultured in vitro, obtained about 7 months after SARS-CoV-2 vaccination. The receptors were gathered from a human donor who had recovered from COVID-19.

This clonotype was detected only a few times. The rearrangement uses TRBV20-1 and TRBJ1-2, with TRBD1 matching 11 bases. The V segment lost 5 bases and the J segment 6 bases; nucleotides outside the gene matches: 2. This CDR3 is 12 amino acids long. Germline-derived CDR1 and CDR2 are DFQATT and SNEGSKA (reference sequence). The CDR3 spells CSAGQGANGYTF. For the CDR3, the DNA is TGCAGTGCTGGACAGGGGGCGAATGGCTACACCTTC.

The chain has TRBV28 and TRBJ1-6; D not resolved. Trimming cost V 3 bases and J 10 bases, with 19 bases left between them. This CDR3 comprises 16 residues. Per germline, CDR1 MDHEN and CDR2 SYDVKM. The CDR3: CASSLANGQSSSPLHF. CDR3 nucleotide sequence: TGTGCCAGCAGTTTGGCTAACGGGCAATCGTCCTCACCCCTCCACTTT.

V and J are TRBV15 and TRBJ2-3; weak D call: TRBD2 (5 bases). The germline V and J ends were trimmed by 0 bases and 3 bases, with 13 bases remaining between them. The CDR3 has 16 residues. The germline CDR1 and CDR2 sequences are LNHNV and YYDKDF (reference sequence). The CDR3 protein is CATSRDWGVGTDTQYF. CDR3 nucleotide sequence: TGTGCCACCAGCAGAGATTGGGGAGTAGGAACAGATACGCAGTATTTT.

The chain joins TRBV24-1 to TRBJ2-1; D might be TRBD2 (6 bases). This CDR3 comprises 14 residues. CDR1 is KGHDR, CDR2 SFDVKD, per germline. The ends were cut back, 10 bases at V and 1 base at J, with 13 bases in the middle. In nucleotides, the CDR3 is TGTGCCACACAACCGAGCGGGTCCTACAATGAGCAGTTCTTC. Protein: CATQPSGSYNEQFF.

J is TRBJ1-1 and V is TRBV27, with a possible D match to TRBD1 (5 bases). CDR1 is MNHEY, CDR2 SMNVEV, per germline (reference sequence). This CDR3 contains 13 residues. V shed 3 bases and J shed 3 bases, with 8 bases lying between them. DNA of the CDR3: TGTGCCAGCAGTTTGGACACCTACACTGAAGCTTTCTTT. Amino acid sequence: CASSLDTYTEAFF.

This chain links TRBV7-3 with TRBJ2-5, with D possibly being TRBD2 (6 bases). The CDR3 contains 15 residues. The germline V and J ends were trimmed by 5 bases and 4 bases, with 17 bases remaining between them. CDR1 SGHTA and CDR2 FQGTGA come from the germline V gene. Written as DNA, the CDR3 is TGTGCCAGCAGCATCATCGGGACTCGCGGAGAGACCCAGTACTTC. Residues: CASSIIGTRGETQYF.

This sequence joins TRBV20-1 and TRBJ1-2; possibly TRBD1 for D (5 bases). V shed 2 bases and J shed 1 base, with 14 bases lying between them. This CDR3 contains 15 residues. Looked up from germline, CDR1 is DFQATT and CDR2 is SNEGSKA (reference sequence). This CDR3 is CSARRGGTNNYGYTF. CDR3 bases: TGCAGTGCTAGACGGGGAGGGACCAATAACTATGGCTACACCTTC.

As DNA, the CDR3 is TGCGCCAGCAGCTTGGGTCGGGGGGGCCTTTACGAGCAGTACTTC. This translates into CASSLGRGGLYEQYF. This chain links TRBV5-1 with TRBJ2-7; the match to TRBD2 covers 8 bases. Losses at the gene ends were 0 bases for V and 4 bases for J; bases not matched to a gene: 6. Germline CDR1 is SGHRS and CDR2 is YFSETQ. The CDR3 spans 15 residues.

The V and J genes are TRBV6-5 and TRBJ1-6; weak D call: TRBD1 (5 bases). V was pared by 2 bases and J by 6 bases, with 11 bases between. The germline V gene has CDR1 MNHEY and CDR2 SVGAGI. The CDR3 contains 15 residues. The CDR3 loop is CASSYRQGFNSPLHF. CDR3 DNA: TGTGCCAGCAGTTACAGGCAGGGTTTTAATTCACCCCTCCACTTT.

This rearrangement joins TRBV20-1 to TRBJ2-5; 7 bases align to TRBD1. Germline lookup yields CDR1 DFQATT and CDR2 SNEGSKA (reference sequence). The V and J ends lost 5 bases and 4 bases, in that order; junction bases with no gene match: 10. The CDR3 is 14 residues long. CDR3 residues: CSASRGPGGETQYF. CDR3 DNA sequence: TGCAGTGCTTCAAGAGGGCCAGGGGGAGAGACCCAGTACTTC.

This chain links TRBV19 with TRBJ1-5, with D possibly matching TRBD1 (5 bases). V was shortened by 1 base and J by 5 bases, with 9 bases between the two germline ends. This CDR3 has 14 residues. Germline CDR1 LNHDA, CDR2 SQIVND (reference sequence). This chain's CDR3 is CASSIGDSYQPQHF. Here the CDR3 DNA reads TGTGCCAGTAGTATAGGTGACAGTTATCAGCCCCAGCATTTT.

The chain combines TRBV20-1 with TRBJ1-5; D not certain. Germline V gene sequence: CDR1 DFQATT, CDR2 SNEGSKA (reference sequence). V was shortened by 6 bases and J by 1 base, with 19 bases between the two germline ends. This CDR3 has 16 amino acids. The DNA of the CDR3 is TGCAGTGCCGAGAGGTTCCAGCTATCGAGCAATCAGCCCCAGCATTTT. This codes for CSAERFQLSSNQPQHF.

This chain uses TRBV15 with TRBJ2-3; D gene unclear. The CDR3 is 12 residues long. Trimming stripped 0 bases from V and 7 bases from J, with 5 bases between. The germline V gene encodes CDR1 LNHNV and CDR2 YYDKDF (reference sequence). The CDR3 reads CATSRDHNTQYF. The CDR3 DNA follows: TGTGCCACCAGCAGAGATCACAATACGCAGTATTTT.

V usage is TRBV7-2 and J usage is TRBJ2-3; 10 bases are shared with TRBD2. V trimming: 2 bases; J trimming: 4 bases; junction bases outside the gene matches: 9. Germline V gene sequence: CDR1 SGHTA, CDR2 FQGNSA. The length of the CDR3 is 17 residues. Here the CDR3 DNA reads TGTGCCAGCAGCTTAAGGATGGGGCTAGCGGGGGCAGATACGCAGTATTTT. It translates to CASSLRMGLAGADTQYF.

The chain is built from TRBV6-2 or TRBV6-3 and TRBJ2-5; 7 bases are shared with TRBD1. Germline CDR1 reads MNHEY; CDR2 reads SVGEGT. Losses at the gene ends were 5 bases for V and 7 bases for J; bases not matched to a gene: 10. The CDR3 totals 14 residues. CDR3 sequence (DNA): TGTGCCAGCAGTACGGACAGGCCCTCAGGGACCCAGTACTTC. It translates to CASSTDRPSGTQYF.

J is TRBJ2-7 and V is TRBV2; D not resolved. CDR1 and CDR2 from the germline V gene are SNHLY and FYNNEI. The CDR3 length is 13 residues. Trimming removed 6 bases at V and 7 bases at J, with 16 bases between. CDR3 in DNA: TGTGCCAGCAGCGACCGGGCCCTCCGGGAGCAGTACTTC. It specifies CASSDRALREQYF.

This clonotype occurred a few times. The chain joins TRBV6-1 to TRBJ1-6, with D unclear. The CDR3 has 13 residues. Germline CDR1 is MNHNS and CDR2 is SASEGT. The V and J ends lost 7 bases and 4 bases respectively, with 8 bases between them. CDR3 amino acids: CASMGGYNSPLHF. Written as DNA, the CDR3 is TGTGCCAGCATGGGCGGATATAATTCACCCCTCCACTTT.

The sample holds a few counts of this clonotype. This sequence joins TRBV7-3 and TRBJ2-1, with D perhaps matching TRBD2 (5 bases). Looked up from germline, CDR1 is SGHTA and CDR2 is FQGTGA. The CDR3 runs 15 residues. Trimming removed 5 bases at V and 1 base at J, with 12 bases between. The CDR3 nucleotides are TGTGCCAGCAGCCCCGAGGCGGGTTCCTACAATGAGCAGTTCTTC. Translating it yields CASSPEAGSYNEQFF.

This clonotype was recorded once. J is TRBJ2-2 and V is TRBV7-6; TRBD2 aligns across 7 bases. Germline loops: CDR1 SGHVS, CDR2 FNYEAQ. J was trimmed by 3 bases and V by 5 bases; bases with no gene match: 9. The CDR3 contains 16 residues. The CDR3 region is CASSPFSGRDTGELFF. Here the CDR3 DNA reads TGTGCCAGCAGCCCATTCTCGGGGAGGGACACCGGGGAGCTGTTTTTT.

The V call is TRBV6-2 or TRBV6-3, the J call TRBJ2-5; 7 nucleotides align to TRBD2. CDR3 length: 20 amino acids. Germline assignment: CDR1 MNHEY and CDR2 SVGEGT. The V segment lost 4 bases and the J segment 4 bases; nucleotides outside the gene matches: 24. The CDR3 DNA is TGTGCCAGCAGTTCCCGAGTCGGTCGACGGGAGGCCGGCCCGGGAGAGACCCAGTACTTC. Its protein is CASSSRVGRREAGPGETQYF.

This clonotype was seen a few times. This chain connects TRBV6-2 or TRBV6-3 to TRBJ2-5; D possibly corresponds to TRBD2 (7 bases). The CDR3 length is 13 residues. The germline V and J ends were trimmed by 1 base and 7 bases, with 10 bases remaining between them. The germline V gene encodes CDR1 MNHEY and CDR2 SVGEGT. In DNA form, the CDR3 reads TGTGCCAGCAGTTACTACAGGGAGGGGACCCAGTACTTC. Residues: CASSYYREGTQYF.